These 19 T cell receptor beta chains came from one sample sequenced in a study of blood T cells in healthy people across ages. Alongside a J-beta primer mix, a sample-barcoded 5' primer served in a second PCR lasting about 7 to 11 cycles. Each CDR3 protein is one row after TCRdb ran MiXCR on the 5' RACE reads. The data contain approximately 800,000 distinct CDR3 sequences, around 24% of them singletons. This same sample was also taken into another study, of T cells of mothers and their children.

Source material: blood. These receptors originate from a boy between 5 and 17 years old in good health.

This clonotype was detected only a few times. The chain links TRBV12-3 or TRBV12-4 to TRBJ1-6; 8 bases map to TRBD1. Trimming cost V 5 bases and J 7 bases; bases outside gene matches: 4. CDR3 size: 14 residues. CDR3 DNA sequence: TGTGCCAGCAGTATGACAGGGGACAATTCACCCCTCCACTTT. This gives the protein CASSMTGDNSPLHF.

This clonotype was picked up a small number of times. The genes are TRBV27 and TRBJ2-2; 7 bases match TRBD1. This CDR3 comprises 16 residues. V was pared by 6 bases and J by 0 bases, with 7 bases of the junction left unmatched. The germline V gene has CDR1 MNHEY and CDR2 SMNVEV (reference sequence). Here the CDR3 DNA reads TGTGCCAGCAGATTGATGGGACAGTCGAACACCGGGGAGCTGTTTTTT. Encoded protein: CASRLMGQSNTGELFF.

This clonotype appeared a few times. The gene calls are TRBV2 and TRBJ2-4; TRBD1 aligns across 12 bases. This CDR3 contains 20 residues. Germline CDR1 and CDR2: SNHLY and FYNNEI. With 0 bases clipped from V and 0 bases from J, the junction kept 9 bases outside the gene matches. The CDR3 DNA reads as TGTGCCAGCAGTGAAGCGATGGGACAGGGGGCGGTTAGAGCCAAAAACATTCAGTACTTC. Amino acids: CASSEAMGQGAVRAKNIQYF.

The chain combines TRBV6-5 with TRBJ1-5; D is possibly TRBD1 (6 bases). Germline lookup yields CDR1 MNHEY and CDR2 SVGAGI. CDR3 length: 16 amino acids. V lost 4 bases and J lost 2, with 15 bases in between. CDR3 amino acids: CASSSGGRSGNQPQHF. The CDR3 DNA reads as TGTGCCAGCAGTTCCGGGGGCCGGAGCGGCAATCAGCCCCAGCATTTT.

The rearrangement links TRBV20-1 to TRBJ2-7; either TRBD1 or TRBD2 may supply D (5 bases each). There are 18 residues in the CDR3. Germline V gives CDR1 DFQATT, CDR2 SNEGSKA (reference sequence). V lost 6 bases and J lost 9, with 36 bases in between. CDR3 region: CSARGNGHPPTRAETQYF. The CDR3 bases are TGCAGTGCAAGGGGTAATGGACATCCTCCTACGAGGGCAGAGACGCAGTACTTC.

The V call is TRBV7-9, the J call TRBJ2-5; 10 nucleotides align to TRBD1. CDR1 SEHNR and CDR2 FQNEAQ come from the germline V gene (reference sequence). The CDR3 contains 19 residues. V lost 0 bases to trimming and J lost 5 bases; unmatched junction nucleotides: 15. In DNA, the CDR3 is TGTGCCAGCAGCTTAGCTGGGGGAGCTCGACAGGGGGCGGCGGAGACCCAGTACTTC. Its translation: CASSLAGGARQGAAETQYF.

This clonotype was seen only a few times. The CDR3 sequence is CSARQGKLANTGELFF. The CDR3 region has the DNA TGCAGCGCACGACAGGGAAAGCTTGCGAACACCGGGGAGCTGTTTTTT. The chain joins TRBV29-1 to TRBJ2-2; 7 nucleotides match TRBD1. With 7 bases clipped from V and 0 bases from J, the junction kept 11 bases outside the gene matches. Germline loops: CDR1 SQVTM, CDR2 ANQGSEA. The CDR3 length is 16 residues.

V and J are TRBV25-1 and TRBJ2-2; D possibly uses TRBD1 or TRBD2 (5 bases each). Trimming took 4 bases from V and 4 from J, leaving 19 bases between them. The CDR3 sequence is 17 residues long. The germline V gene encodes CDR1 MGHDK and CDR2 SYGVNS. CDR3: CASSVGSVGLSTGELFF. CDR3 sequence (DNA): TGTGCCAGCAGTGTGGGGAGTGTGGGGCTGTCCACCGGGGAGCTGTTTTTT.

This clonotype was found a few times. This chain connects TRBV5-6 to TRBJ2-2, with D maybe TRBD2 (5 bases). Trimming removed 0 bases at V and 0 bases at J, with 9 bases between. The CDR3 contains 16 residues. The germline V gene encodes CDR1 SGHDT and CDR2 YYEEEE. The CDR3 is CASSLVAGPNTGELFF. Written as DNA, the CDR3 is TGTGCCAGCAGCTTGGTCGCGGGCCCGAACACCGGGGAGCTGTTTTTT. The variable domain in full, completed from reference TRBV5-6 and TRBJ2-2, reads DAGVTQSPTHLIKTRGQQVTLRCSPKSGHDTVSWYQQALGQGPQFIFQYYEEEERQRGNFPDRFSGHQFPNYSSELNVNALLLGDSALYLCASSLVAGPNTGELFFGEGSRLTVL.

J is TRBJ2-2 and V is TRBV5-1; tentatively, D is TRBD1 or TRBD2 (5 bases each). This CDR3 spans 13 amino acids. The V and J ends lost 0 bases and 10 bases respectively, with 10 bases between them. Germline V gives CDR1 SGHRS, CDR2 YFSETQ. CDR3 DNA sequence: TGCGCCAGCAGCTTGGAGGTGGGGACGGAGCTGTTTTTT. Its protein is CASSLEVGTELFF. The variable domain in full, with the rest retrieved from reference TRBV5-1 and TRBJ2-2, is KAGVTQTPRYLIKTRGQQVTLSCSPISGHRSVSWYQQTPGQGLQFLFEYFSETQRNKGNFPGRFSGRQFSNSRSEMNVSTLELGDSALYLCASSLEVGTELFFGEGSRLTVL.

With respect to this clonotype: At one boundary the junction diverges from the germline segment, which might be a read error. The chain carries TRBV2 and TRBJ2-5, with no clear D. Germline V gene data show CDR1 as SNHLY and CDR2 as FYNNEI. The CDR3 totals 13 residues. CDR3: CASKSPMQEAQYF. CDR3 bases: TGTGCCAGCAAATCCCCCATGCAAGAGGCCCAGTACTTC.

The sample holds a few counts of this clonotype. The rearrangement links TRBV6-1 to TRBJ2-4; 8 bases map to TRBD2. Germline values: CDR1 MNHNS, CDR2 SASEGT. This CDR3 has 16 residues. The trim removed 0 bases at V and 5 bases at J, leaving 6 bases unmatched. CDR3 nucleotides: TGTGCCAGCAGTGAAGCGGGGCTAGCGGGCCAAAACATTCAGTACTTC. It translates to CASSEAGLAGQNIQYF.

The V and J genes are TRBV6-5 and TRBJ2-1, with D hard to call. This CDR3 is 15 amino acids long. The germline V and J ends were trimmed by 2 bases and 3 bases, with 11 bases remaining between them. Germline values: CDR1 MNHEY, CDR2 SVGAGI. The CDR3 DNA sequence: TGTGCCAGCAGTTACGGGGTGGTGGGCTACAATGAGCAGTTCTTC. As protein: CASSYGVVGYNEQFF.

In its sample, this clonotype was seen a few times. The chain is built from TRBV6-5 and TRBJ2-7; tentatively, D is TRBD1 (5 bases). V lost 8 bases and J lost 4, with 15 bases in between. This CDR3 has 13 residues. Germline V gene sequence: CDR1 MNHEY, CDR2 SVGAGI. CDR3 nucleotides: TGTGCCAGCCAGGGCTCTCTCGGGTACGAGCAGTACTTC. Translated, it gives CASQGSLGYEQYF.

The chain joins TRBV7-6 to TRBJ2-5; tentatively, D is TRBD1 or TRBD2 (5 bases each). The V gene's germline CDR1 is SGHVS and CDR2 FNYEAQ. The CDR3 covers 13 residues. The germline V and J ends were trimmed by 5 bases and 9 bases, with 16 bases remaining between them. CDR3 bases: TGTGCCAGCAGCCTGGGGACCCAACGGGCCCAGTACTTC. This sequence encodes CASSLGTQRAQYF. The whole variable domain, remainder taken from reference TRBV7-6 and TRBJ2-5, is GAGVSQSPRYKVTKRGQDVALRCDPISGHVSLYWYRQALGQGPEFLTYFNYEAQQDKSGLPNDRFSAERPEGSISTLTIQRTEQRDSAMYRCASSLGTQRAQYFGPGTRLLVL.

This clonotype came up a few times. Here the CDR3 DNA reads TGCGCCAGCAGCCAAGTTCTAGCCTCCCAAGAGACCCAGTACTTC. It is translated as CASSQVLASQETQYF. The genes are TRBV4-1 and TRBJ2-5; weak D call: TRBD2 (5 bases). The CDR3 runs to 15 residues. Trimming left V 1 base short and J 1 base short, with 10 bases between. Germline V lookup: CDR1 MGHRA, CDR2 YSYEKL.

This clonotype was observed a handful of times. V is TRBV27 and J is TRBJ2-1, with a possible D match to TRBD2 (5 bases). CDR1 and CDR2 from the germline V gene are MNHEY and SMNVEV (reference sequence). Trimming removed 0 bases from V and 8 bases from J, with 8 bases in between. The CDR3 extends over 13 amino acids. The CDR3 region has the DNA TGTGCCAGCAGTTTATCCGGGCGGGATGAGCAGTTCTTC. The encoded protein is CASSLSGRDEQFF.

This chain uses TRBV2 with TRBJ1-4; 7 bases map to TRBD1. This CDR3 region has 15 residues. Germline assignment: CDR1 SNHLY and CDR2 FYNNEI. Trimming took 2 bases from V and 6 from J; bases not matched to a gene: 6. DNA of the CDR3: TGTGCCAGCAGTGAACGGCCCAGGGGGGATGAAAAACTGTTTTTT. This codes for CASSERPRGDEKLFF. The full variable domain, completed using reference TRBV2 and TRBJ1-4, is EPEVTQTPSHQVTQMGQEVILRCVPISNHLYFYWYRQILGQKVEFLVSFYNNEISEKSEIFDDQFSVERPDGSNFTLKIRSTKLEDSAMYFCASSERPRGDEKLFFGSGTQLSVL.

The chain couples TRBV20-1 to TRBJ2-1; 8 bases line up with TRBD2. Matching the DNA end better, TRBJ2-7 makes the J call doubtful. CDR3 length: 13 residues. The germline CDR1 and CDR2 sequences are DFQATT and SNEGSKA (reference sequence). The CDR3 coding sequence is TGCAGTGCTAGCGACGGGGGGGCTTACGAGCAGTACTTC. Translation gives CSASDGGAYEQYF.